The 6 T cell receptor beta chains in this list originate from one sample, sequenced in a study of T cell responses to AZD1222 COVID-19 vaccine. Repertoires were generated with immunoSEQ multiplex PCR, while TCRdb's copy carries only in-frame clones and drops some. Of 60,000 to 70,000 clones listed, approximately 80% are singletons. The sample here was peripheral blood, taken on day 0 of AZD1222 vaccination. The receptors originated from an adult in good health.

This rearrangement joins TRBV19 to TRBJ2-7; D might be TRBD2 (6 bases). The CDR3 loop spans 12 amino acids. The germline V and J ends were trimmed by 10 bases and 6 bases, with 16 bases remaining between them. CDR1 is LNHDA, CDR2 SQIVND, per germline (reference sequence). The CDR3 spells CATAGRSGEQYF. The CDR3 coding sequence is TGTGCCACCGCGGGACGGTCGGGCGAGCAGTACTTC.

This clone showed up just a few times. The V and J genes are TRBV19 and TRBJ2-3, with D perhaps assigned TRBD1 or TRBD2 (5 bases each). Germline V gives CDR1 LNHDA, CDR2 SQIVND (reference sequence). V lost 3 bases, J lost 6 bases, and 13 bases lay in between. This CDR3 region has 14 residues. The chain's CDR3 is CASSIKGTYDTQYF. In DNA form, the CDR3 reads TGTGCCAGTAGTATCAAGGGGACGTATGATACGCAGTATTTT.

The chain joins TRBV5-6 to TRBJ2-1; D remains unclear. CDR1 is SGHDT, CDR2 YYEEEE, per germline. Trimming removed 0 bases at V and 3 bases at J, with 4 bases between. This CDR3 has 13 residues. CDR3 sequence: CASSLGDYNEQFF. CDR3 coding DNA: TGTGCCAGCAGCTTGGGTGACTACAATGAGCAGTTCTTC.

The chain employs TRBV28 and TRBJ2-7; possibly TRBD2 for D (7 bases). Trimming took off 6 bases at V and 0 bases at J, with 12 bases between the two ends. The CDR3 runs 14 residues. Germline V gene sequence: CDR1 MDHEN, CDR2 SYDVKM. Here the CDR3 reads CASRRGGSSYEQYF. CDR3 nucleotide sequence: TGTGCCAGCAGAAGGGGGGGGAGCTCCTACGAGCAGTACTTC.

CDR3 bases: TGTGCCAGCAGCCCTGGGCAGGGGCATAATTCACCCCTCCACTTT. Its protein product is CASSPGQGHNSPLHF. The chain couples TRBV7-2 to TRBJ1-6; a possible D gene is TRBD1 (6 bases). The CDR3 is 15 amino acids. Germline CDR1 reads SGHTA; CDR2 reads FQGNSA. V dropped 5 bases and J dropped 5 bases, with 13 bases sitting between them.

This chain uses TRBV4-1 with TRBJ2-7; 9 bases are shared with TRBD1. Trimming removed 8 bases from V and 4 bases from J; junction bases left unmatched: 6. The CDR3 is made up of 13 amino acids. The germline V gene has CDR1 MGHRA and CDR2 YSYEKL. The CDR3 reads CASGFDRGYEQYF. The CDR3 DNA reads as TGCGCCAGCGGTTTCGACAGGGGGTACGAGCAGTACTTC.